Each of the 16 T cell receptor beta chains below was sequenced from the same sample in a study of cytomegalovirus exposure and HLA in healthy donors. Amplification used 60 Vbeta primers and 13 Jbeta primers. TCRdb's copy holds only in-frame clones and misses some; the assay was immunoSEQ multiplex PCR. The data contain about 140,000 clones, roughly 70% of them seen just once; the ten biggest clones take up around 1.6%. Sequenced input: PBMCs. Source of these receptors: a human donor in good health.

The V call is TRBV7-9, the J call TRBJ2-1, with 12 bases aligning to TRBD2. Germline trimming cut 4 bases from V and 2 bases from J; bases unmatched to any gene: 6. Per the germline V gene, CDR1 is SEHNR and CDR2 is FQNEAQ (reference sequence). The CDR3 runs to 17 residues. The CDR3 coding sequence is TGTGCCAGCAGCTCCCGGACTAGCGGGACCACCTACAATGAGCAGTTCTTC. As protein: CASSSRTSGTTYNEQFF.

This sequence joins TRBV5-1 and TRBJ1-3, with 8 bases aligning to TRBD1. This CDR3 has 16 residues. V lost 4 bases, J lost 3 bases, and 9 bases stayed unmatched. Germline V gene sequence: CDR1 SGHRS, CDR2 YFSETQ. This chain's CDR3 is CASSPGQVTYGNTIYF. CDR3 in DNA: TGCGCCAGCAGCCCGGGACAGGTTACTTATGGAAACACCATATATTTT.

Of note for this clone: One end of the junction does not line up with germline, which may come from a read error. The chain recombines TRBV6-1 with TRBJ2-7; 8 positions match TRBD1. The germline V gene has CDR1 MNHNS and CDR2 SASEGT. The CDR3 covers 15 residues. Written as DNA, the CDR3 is TGTGTCAGCAGTGGCTCAGGGGGCTTAATTTACGAGCAGTACTTC. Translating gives CVSSGSGGLIYEQYF.

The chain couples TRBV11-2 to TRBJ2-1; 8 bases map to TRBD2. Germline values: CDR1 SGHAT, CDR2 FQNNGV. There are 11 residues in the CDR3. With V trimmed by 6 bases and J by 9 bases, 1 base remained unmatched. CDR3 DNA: TGTGCCAGCAGGCGGGGGGCTGAGCAGTTCTTC. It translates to CASRRGAEQFF.

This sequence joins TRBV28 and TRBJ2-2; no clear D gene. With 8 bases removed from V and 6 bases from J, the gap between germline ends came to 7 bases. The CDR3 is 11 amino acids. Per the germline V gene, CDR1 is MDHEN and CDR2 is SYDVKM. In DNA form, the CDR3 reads TGTGCCAGCTGGAGATCCGGGGAGCTGTTTTTT. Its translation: CASWRSGELFF. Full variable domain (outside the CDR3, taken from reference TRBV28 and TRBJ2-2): DVKVTQSSRYLVKRTGEKVFLECVQDMDHENMFWYRQDPGLGLRLIYFSYDVKMKEKGDIPEGYSVSREKKERFSLILESASTNQTSMYLCASWRSGELFFGEGSRLTVL.

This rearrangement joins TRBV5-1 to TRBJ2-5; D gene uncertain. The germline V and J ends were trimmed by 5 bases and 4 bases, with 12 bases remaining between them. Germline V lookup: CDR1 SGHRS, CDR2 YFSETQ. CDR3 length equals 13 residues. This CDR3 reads CASSRNSGETQYF. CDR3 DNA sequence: TGCGCCAGCAGTCGAAATAGTGGAGAGACCCAGTACTTC.

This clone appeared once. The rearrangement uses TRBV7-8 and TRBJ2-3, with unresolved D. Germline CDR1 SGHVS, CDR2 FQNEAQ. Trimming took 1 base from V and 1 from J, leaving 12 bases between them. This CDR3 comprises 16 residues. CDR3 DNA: TGTGCCAGCAGCTTAGGAGCTCGGGTCGGCACAGATACGCAGTATTTT. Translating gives CASSLGARVGTDTQYF.

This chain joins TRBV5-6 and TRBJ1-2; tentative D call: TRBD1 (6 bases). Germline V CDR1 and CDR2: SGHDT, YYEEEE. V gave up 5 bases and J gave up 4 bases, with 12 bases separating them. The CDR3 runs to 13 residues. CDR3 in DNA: TGTGCCAGCAGGCCCGGACAGATCTATGGCTACACCTTC. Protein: CASRPGQIYGYTF.

This CDR3 reads CASSLAGGPSYNEQFF. In DNA form, the CDR3 reads TGTGCCAGCAGCTTGGCCGGAGGGCCTTCCTACAATGAGCAGTTCTTC. The chain is built from TRBV5-4 and TRBJ2-1; D possibly corresponds to TRBD2 (6 bases). The CDR3 consists of 16 residues. Germline CDR1 SGHNT, CDR2 YYREEE (reference sequence). Trimming left V 0 bases short and J 1 base short, with 11 bases between.

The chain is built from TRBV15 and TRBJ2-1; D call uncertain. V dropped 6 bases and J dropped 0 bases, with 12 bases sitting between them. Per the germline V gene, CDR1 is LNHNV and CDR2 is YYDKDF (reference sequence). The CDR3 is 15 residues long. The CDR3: CATSPRSRSYNEQFF. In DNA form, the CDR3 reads TGTGCCACCAGTCCACGGTCACGCTCCTACAATGAGCAGTTCTTC.

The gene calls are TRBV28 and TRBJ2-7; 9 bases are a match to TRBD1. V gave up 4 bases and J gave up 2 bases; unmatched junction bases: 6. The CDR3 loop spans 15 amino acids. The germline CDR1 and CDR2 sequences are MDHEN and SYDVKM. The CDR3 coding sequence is TGTGCCAGCAGTTCCTCGGGGGACAGGGCCTACGAGCAGTACTTC. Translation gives CASSSSGDRAYEQYF.

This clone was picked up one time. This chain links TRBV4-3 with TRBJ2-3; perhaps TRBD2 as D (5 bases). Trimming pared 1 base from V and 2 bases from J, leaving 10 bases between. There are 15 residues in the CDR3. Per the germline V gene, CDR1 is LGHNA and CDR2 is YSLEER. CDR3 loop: CASSQGDGLTDTQYF. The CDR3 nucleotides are TGCGCCAGCAGCCAAGGCGACGGACTCACAGATACGCAGTATTTT.

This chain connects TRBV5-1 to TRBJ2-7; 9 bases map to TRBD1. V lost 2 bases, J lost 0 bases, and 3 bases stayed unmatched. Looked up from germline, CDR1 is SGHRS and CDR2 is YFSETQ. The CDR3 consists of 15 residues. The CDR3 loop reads CASSLDRGSSYEQYF. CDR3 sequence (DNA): TGCGCCAGCAGCTTAGACAGGGGGAGCTCCTACGAGCAGTACTTC.

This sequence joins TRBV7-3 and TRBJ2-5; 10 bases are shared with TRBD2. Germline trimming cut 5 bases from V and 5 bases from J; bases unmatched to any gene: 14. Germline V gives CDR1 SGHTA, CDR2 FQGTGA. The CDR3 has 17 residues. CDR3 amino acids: CASSLLWASGRGETQYF. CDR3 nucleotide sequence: TGTGCCAGCAGCCTATTATGGGCTAGCGGGAGAGGGGAGACCCAGTACTTC.

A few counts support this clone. CDR3 amino acids: CASSWTSGKDTQYF. DNA of the CDR3: TGTGCCAGCAGCTGGACTAGCGGGAAAGATACGCAGTATTTT. This chain connects TRBV13 to TRBJ2-3, with 12 positions matching TRBD2. CDR3 length equals 14 residues. J was trimmed by 5 bases and V by 4 bases; bases with no gene match: 1. From germline, CDR1 is PRHDT and CDR2 FYEKMQ (reference sequence).

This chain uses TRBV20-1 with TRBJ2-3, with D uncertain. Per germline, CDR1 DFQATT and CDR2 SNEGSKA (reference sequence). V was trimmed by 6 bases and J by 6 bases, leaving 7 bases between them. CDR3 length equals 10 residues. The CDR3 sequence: CSATSDTQYF. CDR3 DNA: TGCAGTGCCACTTCTGATACGCAGTATTTT.